These 14 T cell receptor beta chains originate from one sample sequenced in a study of blood T cells in healthy people across ages. Through a sample-barcoded 5' primer and a J-beta primer mix, a second PCR was run for roughly 7 to 12 cycles. TCRdb analysed the 5' RACE reads with MiXCR anew, one entry per CDR3 protein. The table records about 930,000 distinct CDR3 sequences, about 29% of them present only once. Separately, the same data were catalogued under a study of T cells of mothers and their children.

Sequencing used blood. Receptor source: a woman aged 40 to 55 in good health.

This chain connects TRBV2 to TRBJ2-5; 7 bases line up with TRBD1. CDR3 length equals 14 residues. The germline V gene encodes CDR1 SNHLY and CDR2 FYNNEI. The junction had 8 bases not matched to a gene; V was cut back by 6 bases and J by 4 bases. The CDR3 DNA reads as TGTGCCAGCAGGGGGACAGCCAGAGTAGAGACCCAGTACTTC. Translating gives CASRGTARVETQYF.

The chain uses TRBV20-1 and TRBJ2-1; 12 bases are shared with TRBD2. CDR1 and CDR2 from the germline V gene are DFQATT and SNEGSKA (reference sequence). Trimming took 4 bases from V and 6 from J; bases not matched to a gene: 4. The CDR3 is made up of 14 amino acids. In DNA form, the CDR3 reads TGCAGTGCTATACTAGCGGGAGGAGGCAATGAGCAGTTCTTC. It yields the protein CSAILAGGGNEQFF.

There are a few counts of this clonotype. J is TRBJ2-1 and V is TRBV3-1, with D possibly matching TRBD2 (7 bases). The CDR3 consists of 15 residues. V shed 3 bases and J shed 6 bases, with 15 bases lying between them. Germline V CDR1 and CDR2: LGHDT, YNNKEL (reference sequence). The CDR3 DNA reads as TGTGCCAGCAGCCATAGAGGGGGGGGAGGCAATGAGCAGTTCTTC. Its protein is CASSHRGGGGNEQFF.

The V and J genes are TRBV5-6 and TRBJ1-1; D ambiguous. The V gene lost 2 bases and the J gene lost 7 bases, with 9 bases spanning the gap. The CDR3 is made up of 12 amino acids. Per germline, CDR1 SGHDT and CDR2 YYEEEE. In nucleotides, the CDR3 is TGTGCCAGCAGCTTACCTAACTTTGAAGCTTTCTTT. It codes for CASSLPNFEAFF.

This clonotype was seen just once. A single base separates this from a much larger clone, so it may be a read error. V is TRBV5-1 and J is TRBJ2-1, with 8 nucleotides matching TRBD1. CDR1 is SGHRS, CDR2 YFSETQ, per germline. The CDR3 extends over 16 amino acids. V gave up 4 bases and J gave up 8 bases; unmatched junction bases: 14. CDR3 loop: CASSRHSDRVGDEQFF. CDR3 coding DNA: TGCGCCAGCAGCAGACATTCGGACAGGGTGGGCGATGAGCAGTTCTTC.

This clonotype was observed a few times. V usage is TRBV3-1 and J usage is TRBJ2-1, with 8 nucleotides matching TRBD2. Per the germline V gene, CDR1 is LGHDT and CDR2 is YNNKEL (reference sequence). The CDR3 spans 15 residues. Trimming removed 3 bases from V and 8 bases from J; junction bases left unmatched: 9. CDR3 sequence reads: CASSQATSARYEQFF. The CDR3 nucleotides read TGTGCCAGCAGCCAGGCGACTAGCGCCAGGTATGAGCAGTTCTTC.

The sample holds a few counts of this clonotype. V and J are TRBV4-3 and TRBJ2-2, with D possibly being TRBD1 (6 bases). This CDR3 spans 15 amino acids. Germline V lookup: CDR1 LGHNA, CDR2 YSLEER. V lost 4 bases, J lost 1 base, and 10 bases lay in between. This CDR3 is CASSLEDRNTGELFF. CDR3 sequence (DNA): TGCGCCAGCAGCCTTGAGGACAGGAACACCGGGGAGCTGTTTTTT.

Comments on this clonotype: Its ends do not fully match the called genes, so a read error is possible. The DNA of the CDR3 is TGCGCCAACAGCCAAGGTTCCCGACAGGGTGGTAATCAGCCCCAGCATTTT. The encoded protein is CANSQGSRQGGNQPQHF. The chain links TRBV4-3 to TRBJ1-5; TRBD1 agrees at 7 bases. CDR3 length: 17 amino acids. CDR1 and CDR2 from the germline V gene are LGHNA and YSLEER.

This clonotype was observed a few times. The J gene is TRBJ2-1, the V gene TRBV21-1; the table's D call, TRBD1, has no DNA check behind it. TRBV21-1 is designated a pseudogene. The CDR3 sequence is 15 residues long. Here the CDR3 DNA reads TGTGCCAGCAGCCACGATGGGACAGATAACAATGAGCAGTTCTTC. Protein product: CASSHDGTDNNEQFF.

This clonotype was seen ten or more times. The gene calls are TRBV7-2 and TRBJ2-3, with 7 bases matching TRBD2. Germline V gives CDR1 SGHTA, CDR2 FQGNSA. This CDR3 has 18 residues. V shed 5 bases, J shed 4 bases, and the junction held 18 bases outside the gene matches. The CDR3 region has the DNA TGTGCCAGCAGCCCGGGACTAAGAGGCCTAGCGAAGGCAGATACGCAGTATTTT. Amino acid sequence: CASSPGLRGLAKADTQYF.

This clonotype was counted a few times. The chain combines TRBV6-6 with TRBJ1-1; no reliable D call. CDR1 is MNHNY and CDR2 is SVGAGI in the germline V gene (reference sequence). The V end was cut by 0 bases, the J end by 1 base, with 12 bases between. CDR3 length: 16 amino acids. CDR3 loop: CASSYSEDRPNTEAFF. Here the CDR3 DNA reads TGTGCCAGCAGTTACTCAGAGGACCGACCGAACACTGAAGCTTTCTTT.

The chain recombines TRBV12-3 or TRBV12-4 with TRBJ2-7, with D unclear. V lost 3 bases and J 7 bases, leaving 13 bases between the germline ends. This CDR3 spans 13 amino acids. DNA of the CDR3: TGTGCCAGCAGTTTGAACAGATGGAATGAGCAGTACTTC. Its translation: CASSLNRWNEQYF.

The sample holds many counts of this clonotype. The rearrangement uses TRBV7-2 and TRBJ2-1; 9 bases are shared with TRBD1. Germline V CDR1 and CDR2: SGHTA, FQGNSA. V was pared by 1 base and J by 3 bases, with 1 base of the junction left unmatched. The CDR3 runs 15 residues. The CDR3: CASSLGDRDYNEQFF. Here the CDR3 DNA reads TGTGCCAGCAGCTTAGGGGACAGGGACTACAATGAGCAGTTCTTC.

A remark on this clonotype: The junction and the germline gene differ at one end; a read error may be behind it. This chain links TRBV7-8 with TRBJ1-2; tentative D call: TRBD1 (6 bases). Germline values: CDR1 SGHVS, CDR2 FQNEAQ. The CDR3 consists of 16 residues. CDR3: CASSRLNLQGTDGCTF. The CDR3 nucleotides read TGTGCCAGCAGCCGCTTGAACTTACAGGGTACGGATGGCTGCACCTTC.